What follows are 23 T cell receptor beta chains derived from one specimen sequenced in a study of blood T cell repertoires in COVID-19. Clones were read by immunoSEQ multiplex PCR, and TCRdb kept only the in-frame ones, dropping some. The sample shows about 140,000 clones, more than 65% of them seen only once. The sequenced material came from peripheral blood. The receptors originated from a man in his sixties with active or convalescent COVID-19.

The J gene is TRBJ1-1, the V gene TRBV19, with unresolved D. This CDR3 is built from 14 residues. V was cut by 4 bases and J by 0 bases, with 9 bases left in between. Germline V gene data show CDR1 as LNHDA and CDR2 as SQIVND (reference sequence). The CDR3: CASSTPFMNTEAFF. The CDR3, as DNA: TGTGCCAGTAGTACCCCCTTTATGAACACTGAAGCTTTCTTT.

The chain combines TRBV19 with TRBJ1-6; unclear D gene. The germline gives CDR1 LNHDA, CDR2 SQIVND (reference sequence). This CDR3 has 16 amino acids. V shed 4 bases and J shed 0 bases, with 10 bases lying between them. CDR3 loop: CASSTAGISYNSPLHF. The CDR3 DNA reads TGTGCCAGTAGTACCGCAGGTATCTCCTATAATTCACCCCTCCACTTT.

This clone was seen at least ten times. The chain uses TRBV6-5 and TRBJ2-7; D possibly corresponds to TRBD1 (6 bases). The ends were cut back, 8 bases at V and 1 base at J, with 15 bases in the middle. Germline V gene sequence: CDR1 MNHEY, CDR2 SVGAGI. This CDR3 contains 14 residues. The CDR3 is CASRVGGSSYEQYF. CDR3 in DNA: TGTGCCAGCCGGGTTGGGGGCTCTTCCTACGAGCAGTACTTC.

The chain recombines TRBV19 with TRBJ2-2; tentative D call: TRBD1 (6 bases). V was pared by 4 bases and J by 4 bases, with 16 bases between. The CDR3 consists of 16 residues. Germline CDR1 reads LNHDA; CDR2 reads SQIVND (reference sequence). The CDR3 loop is CASSTHRVGGTGELFF. The CDR3 DNA reads as TGTGCCAGTAGTACTCACAGGGTTGGGGGCACCGGGGAGCTGTTTTTT.

The rearrangement uses TRBV5-6 and TRBJ1-2, with 8 positions matching TRBD1. From germline, CDR1 is SGHDT and CDR2 YYEEEE. CDR3 length: 13 amino acids. After removal of 0 bases from V and 8 bases from J, the junction contained 3 bases not matched to a gene. The CDR3 coding sequence is TGTGCCAGCAGCTTGGACAGGGGGAGAGGCTACACCTTC. As protein: CASSLDRGRGYTF.

V gene TRBV30 combines with J gene TRBJ1-2; D perhaps matches TRBD1 (6 bases). V gave up 1 base and J gave up 1 base, with 7 bases separating them. Germline CDR1 and CDR2: GTSNPN and SVGIG (reference sequence). The CDR3 is made up of 13 amino acids. The CDR3 sequence: CAWSEGGNYGYTF. The CDR3 nucleotides read TGTGCCTGGAGTGAAGGGGGTAACTATGGCTACACCTTC.

V is TRBV13 and J is TRBJ1-1, with D perhaps TRBD1 (5 bases). The germline V gene has CDR1 PRHDT and CDR2 FYEKMQ (reference sequence). The V gene lost 2 bases and the J gene lost 2 bases, with 12 bases spanning the gap. CDR3 length equals 15 residues. The CDR3 here is CASSLRGGVNTEAFF. The CDR3 DNA reads as TGTGCCAGCAGCTTAAGGGGCGGAGTAAACACTGAAGCTTTCTTT.

This chain joins TRBV24-1 and TRBJ2-3; 9 bases agree with TRBD1. V lost 3 bases, J lost 3 bases, and 9 bases stayed unmatched. This CDR3 region has 17 residues. Germline V gives CDR1 KGHDR, CDR2 SFDVKD. The CDR3 region has the DNA TGTGCCACCAGTGATCGGAAACAGGGGGCCTTTACAGATACGCAGTATTTT. This gives the protein CATSDRKQGAFTDTQYF.

In DNA, the CDR3 is TGTGCCAGCAGGAGGACTAGCCACTCCTACAATGAGCAGTTCTTC. Residues: CASRRTSHSYNEQFF. The chain recombines TRBV3-1 (or the pseudogene TRBV3-2) with TRBJ2-1, with 8 bases identical to TRBD2. V gave up 6 bases and J gave up 0 bases; unmatched junction bases: 4. This CDR3 has 15 residues. CDR1 LGHDT and CDR2 YNNKEL come from the germline V gene (reference sequence).

The J gene is TRBJ2-5, the V gene TRBV4-3, with a possible D match to TRBD1 (5 bases). This CDR3 has 14 residues. V gave up 0 bases and J gave up 4 bases, with 9 bases separating them. CDR1 is LGHNA, CDR2 YSLEER, per germline. The CDR3 coding sequence is TGCGCCAGCAGCCAAGACAGGGTCCCAGAGACCCAGTACTTC. It translates to CASSQDRVPETQYF.

The CDR3 DNA reads TGTGCCAGCAGTGAAGCGAGGACTAGCGGAGGTGCGAGCGGCTTTGAGCAGTACGTC. The encoded protein is CASSEARTSGGASGFEQYV. The chain couples TRBV6-1 to TRBJ2-7; 10 positions agree with TRBD2. This CDR3 has 19 amino acids. Germline V lookup: CDR1 MNHNS, CDR2 SASEGT. Losses at the gene ends were 0 bases for V and 7 bases for J; bases not matched to a gene: 18.

The chain links TRBV24-1 to TRBJ1-2; D is ambiguous. Trimming took 0 bases from V and 0 from J, leaving 4 bases between them. Germline CDR1 is KGHDR and CDR2 is SFDVKD. The CDR3 totals 14 residues. CDR3 coding DNA: TGTGCCACCAGTGATTTGGCGACTAACTATGGCTACACCTTC. This sequence encodes CATSDLATNYGYTF.

This clone has more than one count but fewer than ten. The CDR3 loop is CASSLVGTGVSGANVLTF. The CDR3, as DNA: TGTGCCAGCAGCTTAGTTGGGACAGGGGTCTCTGGGGCCAACGTCCTGACTTTC. The chain combines TRBV11-2 with TRBJ2-6; 10 bases fit TRBD1. Trimming at V came to 1 base and at J to 0 bases, leaving 3 bases not matched to a gene. The CDR3 runs 18 residues. CDR1 is SGHAT, CDR2 FQNNGV, per germline.

The chain employs TRBV19 and TRBJ1-5; 8 nucleotides line up with TRBD1. The germline V gene encodes CDR1 LNHDA and CDR2 SQIVND (reference sequence). V shed 5 bases, J shed 9 bases, and the junction held 15 bases outside the gene matches. This CDR3 is 16 amino acids long. The CDR3 reads CASSPGTGGWIRPQHF. CDR3 bases: TGTGCCAGTAGTCCCGGGACAGGAGGTTGGATTCGGCCCCAGCATTTT.

The gene calls are TRBV5-4 and TRBJ2-1, with D unclear. Germline CDR1 reads SGHNT; CDR2 reads YYREEE (reference sequence). This CDR3 comprises 16 residues. V gave up 4 bases and J gave up 3 bases, with 17 bases separating them. Written as DNA, the CDR3 is TGTGCCAGCAGCCCATTCGCCAGCGATGTCTACAATGAGCAGTTCTTC. Translation: CASSPFASDVYNEQFF.

The genes are TRBV11-2 and TRBJ2-3, with a possible D match to TRBD2 (6 bases). Germline CDR1 SGHAT, CDR2 FQNNGV. V was shortened by 2 bases and J by 2 bases, with 14 bases between the two germline ends. This CDR3 has 16 amino acids. The CDR3 region is CASSLSGAVYTDTQYF. Here the CDR3 DNA reads TGTGCCAGCAGCTTATCGGGAGCAGTATACACAGATACGCAGTATTTT.

The J gene is TRBJ2-7, the V gene TRBV6-5; 7 nucleotides agree with TRBD1. The CDR3 covers 14 residues. V was pared by 10 bases and J by 3 bases, with 12 bases of the junction left unmatched. Germline CDR1 and CDR2: MNHEY and SVGAGI. The CDR3 DNA reads as TGTGCCACCTTTACCGGGACAGTGGGCTACGAGCAGTACGTC. Translating gives CATFTGTVGYEQYV.

The chain carries TRBV5-5 and TRBJ1-2; 8 nucleotides align to TRBD1. Germline values: CDR1 SGHKS, CDR2 YYEKEE (reference sequence). Trimming cost V 3 bases and J 4 bases; bases outside gene matches: 5. This CDR3 spans 14 amino acids. Here the CDR3 DNA reads TGTGCCAGCAGCTACGGACAGGGTAGCTATGGCTACACCTTC. It specifies CASSYGQGSYGYTF.

V is TRBV6-2 or TRBV6-3 and J is TRBJ1-2, with 10 bases identical to TRBD1. Germline V CDR1 and CDR2: MNHEY, SVGEGT. The CDR3 covers 15 residues. Germline trimming cut 5 bases from V and 4 bases from J; bases unmatched to any gene: 7. The CDR3 DNA is TGTGCCAGCAGTCAGACAGGGGGCTCCCTCTATGGCTACACCTTC. It encodes CASSQTGGSLYGYTF.

The V gene is TRBV6-4, the J gene TRBJ1-2; TRBD1 aligns across 9 bases. This CDR3 region has 13 residues. V was pared by 6 bases and J by 8 bases, with 7 bases of the junction left unmatched. From germline, CDR1 is MRHNA and CDR2 SNTAGT. In DNA, the CDR3 is TGTGCCAGCAGGATGACAGGGGGACTGGGCTACACCTTC. Translation: CASRMTGGLGYTF.

The chain joins TRBV29-1 to TRBJ1-2, with 10 positions matching TRBD1. Germline CDR1 SQVTM, CDR2 ANQGSEA. The ends lost 1 base at V and 4 bases at J; junction bases unmatched: 3. The length of the CDR3 is 14 residues. CDR3 loop: CSVEAWTGGYGYTF. The CDR3 DNA follows: TGCAGCGTTGAAGCTTGGACAGGGGGCTATGGCTACACCTTC.

The genes are TRBV7-2 and TRBJ2-1; possibly TRBD1 for D (6 bases). V was trimmed by 3 bases and J by 3 bases, leaving 6 bases between them. CDR3 size: 13 residues. In germline, CDR1 is SGHTA, CDR2 FQGNSA. In nucleotides, the CDR3 is TGTGCCAGCAGCTTGGACAGCTACAATGAGCAGTTCTTC. Translation: CASSLDSYNEQFF.

The CDR3 DNA reads as TGTGCCACCGAGGACTCTAGCCCCTGGAGTAATGAGCAGTTCTTC. This codes for CATEDSSPWSNEQFF. The V gene is TRBV24-1, the J gene TRBJ2-1; D possibly corresponds to TRBD2 (5 bases). Deletions cut 9 bases from V and 7 bases from J, with 21 bases between. The germline gives CDR1 KGHDR, CDR2 SFDVKD. The length of the CDR3 is 15 residues.